What follows describes a single T cell receptor (beta chain). Antigen: not known. These data come from a study of OX40 agonist ivuxolimab in advanced cancers. Across the study: Ivuxolimab, an antibody that agonizes OX40 (CD134), was administered to the patients. Every 2 weeks, patients received ivuxolimab intravenously, dosed at 0.01 to 10 mg/kg.

CDR1 is SGHAT, CDR2 FQNNGV, per germline. The CDR3 is made up of 19 amino acids. With 4 bases removed from V and 1 base from J, the gap between germline ends came to 25 bases. General study points: Among patients with partial responses at 0.1-3.0 mg/kg, clonal expansion was among the lowest. At 0.1 to 3.0 mg/kg and by week 6, clonal expansion occurred in CD4+ and CD8+ blood T cells.

Profiling relied on immunoSEQ multiplex PCR, and the TCRdb table lists in-frame clones only, not all of them. This sample has over 150,000 clones, with roughly 94% found just once. The receptor was isolated from an adult with an advanced solid tumor such as melanoma, head and neck, liver or kidney cancer. The specimen was CD4+ or CD8+ T cells sorted from blood, collected in a trial of the OX40 agonist ivuxolimab. The rearrangement links TRBV11-2 to TRBJ1-1, with a possible D match to TRBD1 (6 bases). CDR3 nucleotide sequence: TGTGCCAGCAGCTCACACGCCCGGCGGGGGGCATGGAGGAACACTGAAGCTTTCTTT. Its protein product is CASSSHARRGAWRNTEAFF.